The clone carrying this T cell receptor beta chain was found once. Its antigen is not identified. The data stem from a study of blood T cells in healthy people across ages. Study results and caveats: Observed TCR beta diversity per million T cells went down as age went up. This fall followed a roughly linear course with age. Fewer expanded clones and more diversity marked long-lived versus aged donors.

The use of a sample-barcoded 5' primer and a J-beta primer mix characterized a second PCR of about 6 to 12 cycles. Every sample produced at least 2.5 million CDR3-containing paired-end reads. TCRdb re-called the 5' RACE reads through MiXCR, storing one row per CDR3 protein. Of hundreds of thousands of distinct CDR3 sequences in the sample, 56% are singletons; the top ten hold under 30%. Trimming cost V 0 bases and J 0 bases, with 13 bases left between them. The CDR3 is 17 residues long. The germline CDR1 and CDR2 sequences are MNHNY and SVGAGI (reference sequence). V is TRBV6-6 and J is TRBJ2-3; TRBD1 is a possible D gene (7 bases). This clonotype was sampled from a man aged 40-49 years in good health. Input material: blood. This chain's CDR3 is CASSYSVEGASTDTQYF. CDR3 nucleotide sequence: TGTGCCAGCAGTTACTCCGTGGAGGGGGCTAGCACAGATACGCAGTATTTT.